This T cell receptor (beta chain) was retrieved from a study of cytomegalovirus exposure and HLA in healthy donors. Looking at the study overall: T cells numbering about 180 million yielded around 120 million unique TCR beta sequences in an earlier analysis. General study results and limits: Researchers counted 150 to 200 TCR beta chains as cytomegalovirus-associated. The majority of TCR sequences were rare, yet some public TCRs appeared in many donors.

With 60 Vbeta and 13 Jbeta primers, the PCR was carried out. The assay was immunoSEQ multiplex PCR, and TCRdb's table has in-frame clones only and misses some. The profile covers some 130,000 clones, with 81% appearing a single time and 0.7% taken by the ten largest. Concerning this clone: Its antigen is as yet unknown.

The CDR3 spans 17 residues. Germline V gene sequence: CDR1 SGHTA, CDR2 FQGNSA. J was trimmed by 5 bases and V by 1 base; bases with no gene match: 9. This clonotype was obtained from a man between 18 and 35 years old in good health and CMV-seronegative. The chain uses TRBV7-2 and TRBJ2-1, with 9 bases matching TRBD2. Material: PBMCs. DNA for the CDR3: TGTGCCAGCAGCTTAGATTCCGCGGGGGGGAGAAACAATGAGCAGTTCTTC. This translates into CASSLDSAGGRNNEQFF. Filled out from reference TRBV7-2 and TRBJ2-1, the complete variable domain reads GAGVSQSPSNKVTEKGKDVELRCDPISGHTALYWYRQSLGQGLEFLIYFQGNSAPDKSGLPSDRFSAERTGGSVSTLTIQRTQQEDSAVYLCASSLDSAGGRNNEQFFGPGTRLTVL.